The source of this T cell receptor (beta chain) is a study of T-cell memory formation after mild COVID-19. For the study at large: The two donors had largely donor-specific TCR clusters.

Overall study findings and caveats: Pre-infection memory contained some responding clones, which suggested that cross-reactive memory had joined. Day 15 to 85 contracting clones showed balanced CD4/CD8; later expanders leaned CD4+.

5'RACE with constant-segment primers yielded barcoded, UMI-tagged TCR alpha and TCR beta cDNA libraries. A single record per CDR3 protein comes from TCRdb applying MiXCR to the 5' RACE reads. The data hold about 310,000 distinct CDR3 sequences, with about 15% observed a single time. The V and J ends lost 4 bases and 3 bases, in that order; junction bases with no gene match: 3. The CDR3 covers 15 residues. The germline CDR1 and CDR2 sequences are MGHRA and YSYEKL. This clonotype was counted at least ten times. As yet, its antigen is unknown. The specimen was PBMCs or a T cell subset sorted from them (not recorded which). The chain recombines TRBV4-1 with TRBJ2-2, with 9 bases aligning to TRBD1. This receptor was taken from a man between 18 and 29 years old who had mild COVID-19 (a few samples of this study predate the infection). Cell type and time point are not known. The CDR3 sequence is CASSPDRGDTGELFF. CDR3 coding DNA: TGCGCCAGCAGCCCTGACAGGGGGGACACCGGGGAGCTGTTTTTT.